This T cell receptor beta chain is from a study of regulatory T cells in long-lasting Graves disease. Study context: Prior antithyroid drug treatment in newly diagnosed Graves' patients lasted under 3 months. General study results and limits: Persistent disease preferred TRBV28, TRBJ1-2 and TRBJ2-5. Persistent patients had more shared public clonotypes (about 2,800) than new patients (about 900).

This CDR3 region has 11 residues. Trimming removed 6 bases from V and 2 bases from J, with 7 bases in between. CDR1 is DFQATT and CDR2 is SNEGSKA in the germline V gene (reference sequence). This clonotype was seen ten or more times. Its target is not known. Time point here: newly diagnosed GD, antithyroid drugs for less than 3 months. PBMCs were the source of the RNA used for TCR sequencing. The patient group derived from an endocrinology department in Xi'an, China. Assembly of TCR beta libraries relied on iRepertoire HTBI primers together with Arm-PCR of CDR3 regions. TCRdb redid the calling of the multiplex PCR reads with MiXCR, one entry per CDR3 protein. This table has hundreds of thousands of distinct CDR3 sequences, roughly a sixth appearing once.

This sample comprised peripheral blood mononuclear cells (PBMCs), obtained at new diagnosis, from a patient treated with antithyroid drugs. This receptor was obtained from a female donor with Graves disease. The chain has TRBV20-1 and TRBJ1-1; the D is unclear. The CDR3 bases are TGCAGTGCGGCCAAAAACACTGAAGCTTTCTTT. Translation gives CSAAKNTEAFF.